This TCR beta chain comes out of a study of shared clonotypes between healthy human individuals. Only CD45RO-negative cells positively selected for CCR7 counted as naive CD8 cells, so terminally differentiated effector memory CD45RA+ cells were excluded. None of the donors, who were healthy HIV-negative adults, had recently had acute infections or vaccinations. To note about this clone: What it binds is unknown.

Broader study findings: Only blood samples were collected, and tissue repertoires likely differ.

Assay execution proceeded at the deep level. The authors loaded 200 ng DNA, 27,000 or so T cell genomes, into sorted-subset replicate PCRs. Data came from immunoSEQ multiplex PCR; TCRdb stores just in-frame clones and leaves some out. The sample has millions of clones; roughly 91% are singletons. The clonotype was recovered from a man between 18 and 35 years old in good health. Some clones in this sample may be carry-over from other donors' samples. The sample was naive CD8+ T cells from PBMCs.

Written as DNA, the CDR3 is TGTGCCAGCAGCGAGGGGGCCGATACTTACGAGCAGTACTTC. Its translation is CASSEGADTYEQYF. The J gene is TRBJ2-7, the V gene TRBV13, with 7 nucleotides matching TRBD1. Germline V lookup: CDR1 PRHDT, CDR2 FYEKMQ (reference sequence). The CDR3 has 14 amino acids. J lost 4 bases, V lost 5 bases, and 8 bases had no gene match.